This T cell receptor (beta chain) is from a study of shared clonotypes between healthy human individuals. Turning to the study itself: Used for every donor were three CD4 naive, three CD4 memory, two CD8 naive and one CD8 memory plate.

V dropped 5 bases and J dropped 7 bases, with 14 bases sitting between them. This CDR3 is built from 12 residues. Germline V CDR1 and CDR2: SQVTM, ANQGSEA. The method was immunoSEQ multiplex PCR; TCRdb's version includes in-frame clones alone and lacks a portion of them. Of under 1,900,000 clones in the sample, about 98.5% were seen once. The V and J genes are TRBV29-1 and TRBJ1-2; D may be TRBD1 (6 bases). The sequence was obtained from a man aged 25 to 45 in good health. The specimen was naive CD4+ T cells sorted from blood. Described subset: CD45RA+ positively selected. The CDR3 is CSVSPTGSGYTF. The CDR3 DNA is TGCAGCGTTAGCCCAACAGGGTCTGGCTACACCTTC.